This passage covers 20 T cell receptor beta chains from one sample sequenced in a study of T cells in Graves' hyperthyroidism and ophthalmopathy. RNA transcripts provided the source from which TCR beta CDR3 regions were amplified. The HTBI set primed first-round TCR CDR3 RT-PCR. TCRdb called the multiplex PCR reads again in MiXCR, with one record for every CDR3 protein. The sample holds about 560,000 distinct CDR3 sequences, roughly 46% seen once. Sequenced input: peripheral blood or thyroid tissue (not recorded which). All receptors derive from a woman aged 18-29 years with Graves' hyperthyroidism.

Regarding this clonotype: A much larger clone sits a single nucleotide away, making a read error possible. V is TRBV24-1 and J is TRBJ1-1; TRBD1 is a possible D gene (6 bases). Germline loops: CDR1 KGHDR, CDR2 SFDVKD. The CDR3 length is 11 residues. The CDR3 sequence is CATSVGAEASF. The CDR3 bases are TGTGCCACCAGTGTGGGGGCTGAAGCTTCCTTT.

In DNA form, the CDR3 reads TGTGCCAGCAGCCAGGGGGTCTGGCAGCCCCAGCATTTT. Translated, it gives CASSQGVWQPQHF. The chain joins TRBV19 to TRBJ1-5; 7 bases match TRBD1. The CDR3 extends over 13 amino acids. The germline CDR1 and CDR2 sequences are LNHDA and SQIVND (reference sequence). Unmatched junction bases numbered 9, after V lost 9 bases and J lost 7 bases.

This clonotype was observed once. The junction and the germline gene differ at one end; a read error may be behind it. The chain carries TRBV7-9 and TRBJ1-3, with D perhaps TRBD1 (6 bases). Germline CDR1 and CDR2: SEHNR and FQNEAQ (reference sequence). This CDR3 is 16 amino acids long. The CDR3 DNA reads TGCGCCAGCAGCCACGGACAGCAAAGCTCTGGAAACACCATATATTTT. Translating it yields CASSHGQQSSGNTIYF.

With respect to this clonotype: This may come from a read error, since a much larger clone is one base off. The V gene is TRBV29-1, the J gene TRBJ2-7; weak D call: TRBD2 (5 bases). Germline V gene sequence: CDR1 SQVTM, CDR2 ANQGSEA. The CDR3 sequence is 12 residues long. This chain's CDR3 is CSVEALASEQHF. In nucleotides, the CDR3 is TGCAGCGTTGAGGCGCTAGCTTCCGAGCAGCACTTC.

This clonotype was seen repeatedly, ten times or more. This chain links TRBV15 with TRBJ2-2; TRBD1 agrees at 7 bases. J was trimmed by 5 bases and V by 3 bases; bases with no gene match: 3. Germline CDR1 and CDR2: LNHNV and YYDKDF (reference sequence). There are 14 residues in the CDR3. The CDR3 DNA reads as TGTGCCACCAGCAGGCAACAGGGGACCGGGGAGCTGTTTTTT. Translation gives CATSRQQGTGELFF.

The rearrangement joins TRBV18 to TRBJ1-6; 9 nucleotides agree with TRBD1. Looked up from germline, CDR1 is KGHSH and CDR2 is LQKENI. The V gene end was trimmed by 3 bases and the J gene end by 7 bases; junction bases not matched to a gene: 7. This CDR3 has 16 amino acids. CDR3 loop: CASSPSSGTGNSPLHF. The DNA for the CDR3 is TGTGCCAGCTCACCCTCCTCTGGGACAGGGAATTCACCCCTCCACTTT.

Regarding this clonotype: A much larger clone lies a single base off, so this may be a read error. In DNA form, the CDR3 reads TGTGCCATCAGGGGTTCCCAAGGGACCCAGTACTTC. Amino acid sequence: CAIRGSQGTQYF. This chain connects TRBV10-3 to TRBJ2-5; the D is unclear. Germline CDR1 reads ENHRY; CDR2 reads SYGVKD. The CDR3 sequence is 12 residues long.

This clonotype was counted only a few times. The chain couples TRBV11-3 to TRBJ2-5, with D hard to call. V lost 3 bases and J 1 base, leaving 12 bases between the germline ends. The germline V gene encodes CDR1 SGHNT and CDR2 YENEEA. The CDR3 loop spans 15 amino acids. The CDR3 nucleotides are TGTGCCAGCAGCTTTTCCCACGGCAGCCAAGAGACCCAGTACTTC. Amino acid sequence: CASSFSHGSQETQYF.

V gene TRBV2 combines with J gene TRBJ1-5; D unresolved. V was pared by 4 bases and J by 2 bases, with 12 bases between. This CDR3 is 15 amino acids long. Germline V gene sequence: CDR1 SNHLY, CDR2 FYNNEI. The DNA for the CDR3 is TGTGCCAGCAGTGTGGGCATCCTGGGCAATCAGCCCCAGCATTTT. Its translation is CASSVGILGNQPQHF.

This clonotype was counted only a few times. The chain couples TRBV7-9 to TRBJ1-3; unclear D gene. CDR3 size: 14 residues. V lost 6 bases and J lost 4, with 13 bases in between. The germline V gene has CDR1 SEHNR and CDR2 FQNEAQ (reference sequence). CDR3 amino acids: CASSYPLAGNTIYF. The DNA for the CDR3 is TGTGCCAGCAGTTACCCATTGGCCGGAAACACCATATATTTT. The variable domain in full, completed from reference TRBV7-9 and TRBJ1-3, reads DTGVSQNPRHKITKRGQNVTFRCDPISEHNRLYWYRQTLGQGPEFLTYFQNEAQLEKSRLLSDRFSAERPKGSFSTLEIQRTEQGDSAMYLCASSYPLAGNTIYFGEGSWLTVV.

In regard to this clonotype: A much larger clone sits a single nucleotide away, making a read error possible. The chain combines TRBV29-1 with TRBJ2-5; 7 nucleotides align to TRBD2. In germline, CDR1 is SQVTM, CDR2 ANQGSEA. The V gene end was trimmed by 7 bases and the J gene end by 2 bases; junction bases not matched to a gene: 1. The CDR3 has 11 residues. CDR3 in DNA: TGCAGCGGCGGGGGACAAGAGACCCAGTACTTC. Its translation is CSGGGQETQYF.

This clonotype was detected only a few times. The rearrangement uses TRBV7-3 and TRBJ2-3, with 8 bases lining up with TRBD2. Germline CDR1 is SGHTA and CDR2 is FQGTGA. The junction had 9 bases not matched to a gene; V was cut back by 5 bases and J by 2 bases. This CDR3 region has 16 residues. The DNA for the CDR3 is TGTGCCAGCAGCCCCGTCGGAGCGGGAGTCACAGATACGCAGTATTTT. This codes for CASSPVGAGVTDTQYF. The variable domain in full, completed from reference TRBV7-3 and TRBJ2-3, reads GAGVSQTPSNKVTEKGKYVELRCDPISGHTALYWYRQSLGQGPEFLIYFQGTGAADDSGLPNDRFFAVRPEGSVSTLKIQRTERGDSAVYLCASSPVGAGVTDTQYFGPGTRLTVL.

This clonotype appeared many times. The CDR3 DNA sequence: TGTGCCACCAGTGAGGTCGGCTGGACCGGGGAGCTGTTTTTT. Protein product: CATSEVGWTGELFF. The V and J genes are TRBV24-1 and TRBJ2-2; no reliable D call. This CDR3 spans 14 amino acids. The germline V gene has CDR1 KGHDR and CDR2 SFDVKD. Between the trimmed V and J ends, which lost 4 bases and 5 bases, there was a span of 10 bases.

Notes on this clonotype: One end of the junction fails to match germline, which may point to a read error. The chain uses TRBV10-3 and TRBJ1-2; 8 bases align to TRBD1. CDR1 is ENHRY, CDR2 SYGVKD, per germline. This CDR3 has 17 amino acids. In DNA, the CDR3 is TGTGCCAGCAGTTACTCGAGGACGACAGGGGAGGACTATGGCTACACCTTC. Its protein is CASSYSRTTGEDYGYTF.

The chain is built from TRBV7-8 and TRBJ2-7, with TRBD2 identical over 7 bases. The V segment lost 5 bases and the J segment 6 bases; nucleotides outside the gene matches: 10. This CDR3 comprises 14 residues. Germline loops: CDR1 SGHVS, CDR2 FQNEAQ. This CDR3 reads CASSATGTTAEQYF. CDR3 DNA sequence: TGTGCCAGCAGCGCCACCGGGACTACTGCCGAGCAGTACTTC. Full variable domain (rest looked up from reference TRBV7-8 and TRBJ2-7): GAGVSQSPRYKVAKRGQDVALRCDPISGHVSLFWYQQALGQGPEFLTYFQNEAQLDKSGLPSDRFFAERPEGSVSTLKIQRTQQEDSAVYLCASSATGTTAEQYFGPGTRLTVT.

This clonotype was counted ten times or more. This CDR3 is CASSKTGWYEQYF. The CDR3 DNA is TGTGCCAGCAGCAAGACAGGTTGGTACGAGCAGTACTTC. V and J are TRBV7-9 and TRBJ2-7, with D possibly TRBD1 on 6 matching bases. CDR1 is SEHNR and CDR2 is FQNEAQ in the germline V gene (reference sequence). The germline V and J ends were trimmed by 5 bases and 4 bases, with 12 bases remaining between them. The CDR3 is 13 residues long.

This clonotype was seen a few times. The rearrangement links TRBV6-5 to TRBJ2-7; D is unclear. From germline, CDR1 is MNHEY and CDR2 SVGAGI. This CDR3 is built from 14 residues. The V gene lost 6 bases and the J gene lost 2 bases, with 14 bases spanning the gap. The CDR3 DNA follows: TGTGCCAGCAGCCCAAGGCCGGTGACCTACGAGCAGTACTTC. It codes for CASSPRPVTYEQYF.

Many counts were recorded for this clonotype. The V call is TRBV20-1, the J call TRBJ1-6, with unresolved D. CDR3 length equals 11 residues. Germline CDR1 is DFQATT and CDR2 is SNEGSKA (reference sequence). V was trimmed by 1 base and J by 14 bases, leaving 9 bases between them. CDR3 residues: CSARGGFTLHF. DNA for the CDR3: TGCAGTGCTAGAGGGGGTTTCACCCTCCACTTT.

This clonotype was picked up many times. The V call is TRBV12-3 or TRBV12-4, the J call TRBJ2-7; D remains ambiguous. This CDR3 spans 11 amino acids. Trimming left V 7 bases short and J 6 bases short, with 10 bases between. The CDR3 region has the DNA TGTGCCAGCATATCCTCTGGCGAGCAGTACTTC. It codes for CASISSGEQYF.

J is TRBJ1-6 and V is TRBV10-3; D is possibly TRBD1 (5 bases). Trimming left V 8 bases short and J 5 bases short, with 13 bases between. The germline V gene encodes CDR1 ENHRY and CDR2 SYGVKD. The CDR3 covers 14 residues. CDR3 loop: CAILDPRDNSPLHF. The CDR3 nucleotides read TGTGCCATCTTGGACCCCAGGGATAATTCACCCCTCCACTTT.